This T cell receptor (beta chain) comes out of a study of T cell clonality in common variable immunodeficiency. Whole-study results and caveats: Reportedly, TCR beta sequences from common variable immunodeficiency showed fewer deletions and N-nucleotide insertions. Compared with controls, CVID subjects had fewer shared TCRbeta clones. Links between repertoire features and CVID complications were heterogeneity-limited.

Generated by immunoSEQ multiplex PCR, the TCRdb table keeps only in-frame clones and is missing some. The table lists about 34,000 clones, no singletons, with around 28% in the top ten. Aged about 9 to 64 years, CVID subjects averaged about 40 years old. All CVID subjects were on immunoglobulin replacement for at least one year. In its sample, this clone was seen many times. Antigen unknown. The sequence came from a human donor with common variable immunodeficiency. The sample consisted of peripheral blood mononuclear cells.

CDR3 residues: CASSPGLAGAETQYF. The sequenced part of the CDR3 DNA is TGTGCCAGCAGTCCAGGACTAGCGGGAGCAGAGACC. V usage is TRBV13 and J usage is TRBJ2-5; 13 positions agree with TRBD2. The CDR3 end lies 3 residues beyond the end of the read and is filled in from the germline J gene. From germline, CDR1 is PRHDT and CDR2 FYEKMQ (reference sequence). The CDR3 spans 15 residues. V shed 6 bases, J shed 4 bases, and the junction held 5 bases outside the gene matches.